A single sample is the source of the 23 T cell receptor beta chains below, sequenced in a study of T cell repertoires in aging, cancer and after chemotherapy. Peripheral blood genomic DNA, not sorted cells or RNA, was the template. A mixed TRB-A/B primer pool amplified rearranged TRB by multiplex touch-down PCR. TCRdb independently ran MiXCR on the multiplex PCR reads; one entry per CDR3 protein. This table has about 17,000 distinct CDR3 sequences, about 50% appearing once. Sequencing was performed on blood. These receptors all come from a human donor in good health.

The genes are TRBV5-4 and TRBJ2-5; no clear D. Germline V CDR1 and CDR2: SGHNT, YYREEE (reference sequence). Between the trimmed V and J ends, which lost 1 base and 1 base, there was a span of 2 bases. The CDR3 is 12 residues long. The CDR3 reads CASSLTQETQYF. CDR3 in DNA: TGTGCCAGCAGCTTGACCCAAGAGACCCAGTACTTC.

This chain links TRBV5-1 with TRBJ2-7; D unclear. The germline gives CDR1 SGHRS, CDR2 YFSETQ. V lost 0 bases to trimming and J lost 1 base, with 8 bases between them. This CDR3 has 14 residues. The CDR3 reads CASSLAISSYEQYF. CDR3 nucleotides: TGCGCCAGCAGCTTGGCAATATCGTCCTACGAGCAGTACTTC. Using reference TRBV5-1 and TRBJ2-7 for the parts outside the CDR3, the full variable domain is KAGVTQTPRYLIKTRGQQVTLSCSPISGHRSVSWYQQTPGQGLQFLFEYFSETQRNKGNFPGRFSGRQFSNSRSEMNVSTLELGDSALYLCASSLAISSYEQYFGPGTRLTVT.

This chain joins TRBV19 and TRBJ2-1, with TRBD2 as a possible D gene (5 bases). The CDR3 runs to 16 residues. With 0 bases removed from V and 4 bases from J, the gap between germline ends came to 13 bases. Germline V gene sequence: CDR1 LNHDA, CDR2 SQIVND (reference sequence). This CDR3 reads CASSIEGLTSYNEQFF. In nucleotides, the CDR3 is TGTGCCAGTAGTATAGAGGGCCTAACTAGTTACAATGAGCAGTTCTTC.

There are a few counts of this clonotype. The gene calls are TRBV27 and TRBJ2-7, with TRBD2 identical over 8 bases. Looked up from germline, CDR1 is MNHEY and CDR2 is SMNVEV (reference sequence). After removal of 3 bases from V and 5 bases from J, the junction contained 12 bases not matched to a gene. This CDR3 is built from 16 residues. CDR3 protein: CASSFGAGAVPDEQYF. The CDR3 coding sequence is TGTGCCAGCAGTTTTGGAGCGGGAGCGGTACCCGACGAGCAGTACTTC.

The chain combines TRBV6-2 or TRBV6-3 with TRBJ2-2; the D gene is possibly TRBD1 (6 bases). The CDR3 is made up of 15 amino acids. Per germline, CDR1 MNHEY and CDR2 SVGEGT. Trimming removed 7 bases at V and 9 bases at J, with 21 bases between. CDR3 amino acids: CASTQGGTMRWELFF. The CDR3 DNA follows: TGTGCCAGCACTCAAGGGGGTACAATGCGGTGGGAGCTGTTTTTT.

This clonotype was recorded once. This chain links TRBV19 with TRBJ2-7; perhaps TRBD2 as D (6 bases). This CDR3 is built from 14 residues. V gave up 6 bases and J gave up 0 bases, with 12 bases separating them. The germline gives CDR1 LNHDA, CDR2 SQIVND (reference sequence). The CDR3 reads CASRGGDISYEQYF. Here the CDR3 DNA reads TGTGCCAGTAGGGGGGGAGACATCTCCTACGAGCAGTACTTC.

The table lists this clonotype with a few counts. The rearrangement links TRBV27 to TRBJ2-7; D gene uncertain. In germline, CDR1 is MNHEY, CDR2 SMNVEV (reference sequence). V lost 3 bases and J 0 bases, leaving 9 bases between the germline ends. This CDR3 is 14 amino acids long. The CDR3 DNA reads TGTGCCAGCAGTTTTGTGCTAGGCTCCTACGAGCAGTACTTC. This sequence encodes CASSFVLGSYEQYF.

The CDR3 region is CATRGAAYEQYF. Here the CDR3 DNA reads TGTGCCACTCGGGGGGCGGCGTACGAGCAGTACTTC. The J gene is TRBJ2-7, the V gene TRBV27; D might be TRBD2 (7 bases). Trimming shortened V by 10 bases and J by 4 bases, and 14 bases separated the two germline ends. Per germline, CDR1 MNHEY and CDR2 SMNVEV (reference sequence). This CDR3 is 12 amino acids long.

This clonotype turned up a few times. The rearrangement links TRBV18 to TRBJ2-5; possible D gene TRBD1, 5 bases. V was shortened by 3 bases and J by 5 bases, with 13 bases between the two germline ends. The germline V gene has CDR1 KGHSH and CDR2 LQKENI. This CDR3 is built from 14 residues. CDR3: CASSPGQPSETQYF. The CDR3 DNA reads TGTGCCAGCTCACCCGGACAACCCTCGGAGACCCAGTACTTC.

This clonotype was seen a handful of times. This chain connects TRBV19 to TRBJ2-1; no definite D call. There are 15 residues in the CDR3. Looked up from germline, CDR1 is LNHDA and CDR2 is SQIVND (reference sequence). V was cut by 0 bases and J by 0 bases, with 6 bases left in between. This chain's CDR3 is CASSIEGYSYNEQFF. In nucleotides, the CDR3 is TGTGCCAGTAGTATAGAGGGCTACTCCTACAATGAGCAGTTCTTC.

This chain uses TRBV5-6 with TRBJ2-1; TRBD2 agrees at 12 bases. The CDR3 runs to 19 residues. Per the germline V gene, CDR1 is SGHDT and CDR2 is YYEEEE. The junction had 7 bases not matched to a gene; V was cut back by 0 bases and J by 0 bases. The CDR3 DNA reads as TGTGCCAGCAGCTTGGAGGCTAGCGGGAGGGCCAACTCCTACAATGAGCAGTTCTTC. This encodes CASSLEASGRANSYNEQFF.

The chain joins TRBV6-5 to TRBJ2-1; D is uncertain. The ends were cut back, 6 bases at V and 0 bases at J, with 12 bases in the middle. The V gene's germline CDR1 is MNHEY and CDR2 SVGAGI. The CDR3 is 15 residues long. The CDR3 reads CASSYTPSSYNEQFF. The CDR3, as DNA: TGTGCCAGCAGCTACACCCCGAGCTCCTACAATGAGCAGTTCTTC.

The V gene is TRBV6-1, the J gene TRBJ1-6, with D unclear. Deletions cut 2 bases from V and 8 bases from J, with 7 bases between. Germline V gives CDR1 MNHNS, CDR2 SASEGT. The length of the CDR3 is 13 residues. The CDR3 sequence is CASSESEYSPLHF. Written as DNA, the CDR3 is TGTGCCAGCAGTGAATCCGAGTATTCACCCCTCCACTTT.

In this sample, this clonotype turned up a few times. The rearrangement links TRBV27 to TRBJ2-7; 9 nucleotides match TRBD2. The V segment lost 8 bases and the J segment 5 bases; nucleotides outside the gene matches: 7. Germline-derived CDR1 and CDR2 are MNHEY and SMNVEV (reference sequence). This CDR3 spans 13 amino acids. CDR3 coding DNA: TGTGCCAGCCGGAATAGCGGGAGTAACGAGCAGTACTTC. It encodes CASRNSGSNEQYF.

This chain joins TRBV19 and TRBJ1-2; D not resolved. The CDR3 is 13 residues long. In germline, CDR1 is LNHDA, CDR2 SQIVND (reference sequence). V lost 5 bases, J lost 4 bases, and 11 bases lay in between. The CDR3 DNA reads TGTGCCAGTAGTGCCATGATATCCTATGGCTACACCTTC. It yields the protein CASSAMISYGYTF.

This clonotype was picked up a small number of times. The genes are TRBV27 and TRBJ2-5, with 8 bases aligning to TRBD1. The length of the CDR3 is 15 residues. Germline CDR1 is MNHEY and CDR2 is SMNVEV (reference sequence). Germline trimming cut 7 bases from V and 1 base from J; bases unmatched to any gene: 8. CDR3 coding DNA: TGTGCCAGCAAGGTGGGCAGGGGGCGCCAAGAGACCCAGTACTTC. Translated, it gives CASKVGRGRQETQYF.

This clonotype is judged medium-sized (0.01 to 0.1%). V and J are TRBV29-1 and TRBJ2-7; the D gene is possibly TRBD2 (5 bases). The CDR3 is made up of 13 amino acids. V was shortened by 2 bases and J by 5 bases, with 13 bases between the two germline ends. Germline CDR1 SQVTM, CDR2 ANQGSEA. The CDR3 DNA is TGCAGCGTTGAAAGACACTCCGGGGACGAGCAGTACTTC. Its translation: CSVERHSGDEQYF.

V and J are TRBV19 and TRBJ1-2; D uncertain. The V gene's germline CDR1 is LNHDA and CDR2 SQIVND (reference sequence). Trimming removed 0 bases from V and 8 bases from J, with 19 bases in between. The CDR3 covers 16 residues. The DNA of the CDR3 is TGTGCCAGTAGTATAGATTCAACAGCCCTACCGAGAGGCTACACCTTC. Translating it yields CASSIDSTALPRGYTF.

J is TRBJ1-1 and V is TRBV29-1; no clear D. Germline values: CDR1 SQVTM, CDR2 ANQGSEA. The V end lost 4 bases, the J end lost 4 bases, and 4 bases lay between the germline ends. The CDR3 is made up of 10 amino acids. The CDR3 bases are TGCAGCGTTGGGGCCACTGAAGCTTTCTTT. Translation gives CSVGATEAFF.

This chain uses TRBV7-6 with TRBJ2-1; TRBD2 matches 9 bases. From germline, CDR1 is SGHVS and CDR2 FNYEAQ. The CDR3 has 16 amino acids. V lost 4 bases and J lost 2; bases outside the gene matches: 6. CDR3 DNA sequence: TGTGCCAGCAGCTCACTCAGCGGGGGGACCTACAATGAGCAGTTCTTC. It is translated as CASSSLSGGTYNEQFF.

The CDR3 sequence is CASSYTVQDEQYF. The CDR3 coding sequence is TGTGCCAGCAGTTACACGGTTCAGGACGAGCAGTACTTC. The chain employs TRBV6-5 and TRBJ2-7; D not certain. In germline, CDR1 is MNHEY, CDR2 SVGAGI. The CDR3 is made up of 13 amino acids. V was trimmed by 2 bases and J by 5 bases, leaving 10 bases between them.

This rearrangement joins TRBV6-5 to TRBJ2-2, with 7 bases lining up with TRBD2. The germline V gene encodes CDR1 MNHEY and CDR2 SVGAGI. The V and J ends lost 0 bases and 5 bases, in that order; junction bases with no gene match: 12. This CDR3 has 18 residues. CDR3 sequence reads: CASSYSPPGEAGTGELFF. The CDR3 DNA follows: TGTGCCAGCAGTTACTCCCCCCCCGGGGAAGCGGGAACCGGGGAGCTGTTTTTT.

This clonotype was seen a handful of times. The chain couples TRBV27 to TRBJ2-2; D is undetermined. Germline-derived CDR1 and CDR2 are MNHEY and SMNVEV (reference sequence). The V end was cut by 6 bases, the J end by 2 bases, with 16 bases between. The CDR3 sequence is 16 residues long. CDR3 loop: CASRDGGTLNTGELFF. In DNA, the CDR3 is TGTGCCAGCAGAGACGGCGGAACCTTAAACACCGGGGAGCTGTTTTTT.